Listed below are T cell receptor beta chains from one sample, sequenced in a study of cytomegalovirus exposure and HLA in healthy donors. Repertoires were generated with immunoSEQ multiplex PCR, while TCRdb's copy carries only in-frame clones and drops some. This table lists fewer than 200,000 clones. The sequenced material came from PBMCs. The receptors originated from a man younger than 45 in good health and CMV-seronegative. Both conserved end residues are part of each CDR3. Fields, in order: J gene, D gene, V gene, CDR3 DNA, CDR3 protein. D genes are given only for firm matches.

TRBJ1-3,TRBD1,TRBV29-1,TGCAGCGTCCAGACAGGGGCTGGAAACACCATATATTTT,CSVQTGAGNTIYF
TRBJ2-4,TRBD2,TRBV14,TGTGCCAGCAGCCAAGTGGCTAGCGGGTCGATAGCCAAAAACATTCAGTACTTC,CASSQVASGSIAKNIQYF
TRBJ1-3,.,TRBV2,TGTGCCAGCACCTCAAAGTTGACAAACGAGGGCACCATATATTTT,CASTSKLTNEGTIYF
TRBJ2-2,.,TRBV7-9,TGTGCCAGCAGCCAGGTAACCGGGGAGCTGTTTTTT,CASSQVTGELFF
TRBJ2-2,TRBD2,TRBV5-1,TGCGCCAGCAGCCCGGCCGGACTAGCGGACACCGGGGAGCTGTTTTTT,CASSPAGLADTGELFF
TRBJ1-2,TRBD1,TRBV6-5,TGTGCCAGCAGATCGGGACAGGGGATCTATGGCTACACCTTC,CASRSGQGIYGYTF
TRBJ2-7,TRBD1,TRBV27,TGTGCCAGCAGTTTCAACCGGGACAGGGGGAACGAGCAGTACTTC,CASSFNRDRGNEQYF
TRBJ2-3,.,TRBV19,TGTGCCAGTAGTACGATCCGGGACTCTGGTCCAGATACGCAGTATTTT,CASSTIRDSGPDTQYF
TRBJ1-5,.,TRBV27,TGTGCCAGCAGTTTAAAGGCTGGGACAAACAATCAGCCCCAGCATTTT,CASSLKAGTNNQPQHF
TRBJ2-5,.,TRBV19,TGTGCCAGTAGCCGTGACAGGACGCAAGAGACCCAGTACTTC,CASSRDRTQETQYF
TRBJ1-5,.,TRBV19,TGTGCCAGTAGATTATCAGGGGCTCTCTATCAGCCCCAGCATTTT,CASRLSGALYQPQHF
TRBJ1-1,.,TRBV7-2,TGTGCCAGCAGCCCAGACGGGGCGGGGAAGAACACTGAAGCTTTCTTT,CASSPDGAGKNTEAFF
TRBJ1-1,TRBD1,TRBV6-1,TGTGCCAGCAGTCCCTGGACAGGGTCGGACACTGAAGCTTTCTTT,CASSPWTGSDTEAFF
TRBJ2-4,TRBD2,TRBV2,TGTGCCAGCGGCATCGGGGGGAAAAACATTCAGTACTTC,CASGIGGKNIQYF
TRBJ2-3,TRBD1,TRBV29-1,TGCAGCGGGCGGACAGGGGCCGTCACAGATACGCAGTATTTT,CSGRTGAVTDTQYF
TRBJ1-2,TRBD1,TRBV6-5,TGTGCCAGCAGCCGACTGACAGGGGGGGAAGGCTACACCTTC,CASSRLTGGEGYTF
TRBJ1-2,.,TRBV28,TGTGCCAGCAGTTTAGAGGGATATGGCTACACCTTC,CASSLEGYGYTF
TRBJ2-1,.,TRBV12-5,TGTGCTAGTGCTCTAAATCCCGGGGACATGGGGCCTTGGGTCTTC,CASALNPGDMGPWVF
TRBJ2-2,.,TRBV19,TGTGCCAGTAGGACCCAGGGAACGAACACCGGGGAGCTGTTTTTT,CASRTQGTNTGELFF
TRBJ2-5,TRBD1,TRBV5-1,TGCGCCAGCAGCTTGGCCTTGAGACAGGGAGAGACCCAGTACTTC,CASSLALRQGETQYF
TRBJ2-3,.,TRBV10-3,TGTGCCATCAGTAGGGGCACAGCAAGCACAGATACGCAGTATTTT,CAISRGTASTDTQYF
TRBJ2-2,TRBD1,TRBV4-3,TGCGCCAGCAGCCAAGTTCCGGGACAGGGGTATGACGGGGAGCTGTTTTTT,CASSQVPGQGYDGELFF
TRBJ1-4,.,TRBV7-9,TGTGCCAGCAGCCTCGACTTCGGCAGTGAAAAACTGTTTTTT,CASSLDFGSEKLFF
TRBJ1-4,.,TRBV10-2,TGCGCCAGTACATCGACGCTAGAGTATGAAAAACTGTTTTTT,CASTSTLEYEKLFF
TRBJ1-1,.,TRBV19,TGTGCCAGTGCGATGACAGGGAACACTGAAGCTTTCTTT,CASAMTGNTEAFF
TRBJ2-2,TRBD1,TRBV7-9,TGTGCCAGCAGCTTAAGGACAGGGAGAACCGGGGAGCTGTTTTTT,CASSLRTGRTGELFF
TRBJ2-3,.,TRBV19,TGTGCCAGTAGTATGGCGAATTGGGACTCCACAGATACGCAGTATTTT,CASSMANWDSTDTQYF
TRBJ2-3,.,TRBV5-8,TGTGCCAGCAGCAGGTGGACAGCAGATACGCAGTATTTT,CASSRWTADTQYF
TRBJ2-2,.,TRBV6-5,TGTGCCAGCAGTTACTCTTCTCCAGGTCCCACCGGGGAGCTGTTTTTT,CASSYSSPGPTGELFF
TRBJ2-7,TRBD1,TRBV11-3,TGTGCCAGCAGACCCGGGACAGACTACGAGCAGTACTTC,CASRPGTDYEQYF
TRBJ2-1,TRBD1,TRBV9,TGTGCCAGCAGCTTTGACAGGGGGTTTGAGCAGTTCTTC,CASSFDRGFEQFF
TRBJ1-1,.,TRBV21-1,TGTGCCAGCAGCAAAGGGGGGCCTCGCACTGAAGCTTTCTTT,CASSKGGPRTEAFF
TRBJ1-4,TRBD1,TRBV7-3,TGTGCCAGCAGCTTGACGACAGGGTGGGGGGAAAAACTGTTTTTT,CASSLTTGWGEKLFF
TRBJ2-1,.,TRBV5-1,TGCGCCAGCAGCTTGGGCATTGACAGGATTATCGGTGAGCAGTTCTTC,CASSLGIDRIIGEQFF
TRBJ2-5,TRBD2,TRBV18,TGTGCCAGCTCTGCGACTAGCGGTCAGGAGACCCAGTACTTC,CASSATSGQETQYF
TRBJ2-1,.,TRBV28,TGTGCCAGCAGTCCCCCGGGACACCTAAATGAGCAGTTCTTC,CASSPPGHLNEQFF
TRBJ1-2,TRBD1,TRBV30,TGTGCCTGGAGCTCCGGGACAGGGGGCCCCACCTTC,CAWSSGTGGPTF
TRBJ2-2,.,TRBV27,TGTGCCAGCGGAGCCCTAGCGATCGGCACCGGGGAGCTGTTTTTT,CASGALAIGTGELFF
TRBJ2-2,TRBD2,TRBV7-3,TGTGCCAGCAGCTTAAACGGGAGGGCCGGCGGGGAGCTGTTTTTT,CASSLNGRAGGELFF
TRBJ2-7,.,TRBV6-6,TGTGCCAGCACCCCAGGACAGTACAAATACGAGCAGTACTTC,CASTPGQYKYEQYF
TRBJ2-7,TRBD1,TRBV4-3,TGCGCCAGCAGCCAAGACGGGACAGGGGTCTACGAGCAGTACTTC,CASSQDGTGVYEQYF
TRBJ2-4,TRBD2,TRBV2,TGTGCCAGCAGTGCGGAGAACGCGGGGGATAACATTCAGTACTTC,CASSAENAGDNIQYF
TRBJ2-7,TRBD1,TRBV5-1,TGCGCCAGCAGCTTGGGACATGGACAGGGGGCCTACGAGCAGTACTTC,CASSLGHGQGAYEQYF
TRBJ2-7,TRBD1,TRBV28,TGTGCCAGCAGAGCTGACAGGGGGTACGAGCAGTACTTC,CASRADRGYEQYF
TRBJ2-3,.,TRBV19,TGTGCCACTTCCTTGTGGGCGCAGGGTTTGACAGATACGCAGTATTTT,CATSLWAQGLTDTQYF
TRBJ1-5,.,TRBV6-6,TGTGCCAGCAGCCGAGGAGAGCCCCAGCATTTT,CASSRGEPQHF
TRBJ2-1,.,TRBV19,TGTGCCAGTAGTATAGCCCCCGTCTCCTACAATGAGCAGTTCTTC,CASSIAPVSYNEQFF
TRBJ2-1,.,TRBV7-9,TGTGCCAGCAGCTCCGAAGTAGTTATTAATGAGCAGTTCTTC,CASSSEVVINEQFF
TRBJ1-4,.,TRBV27,TGTGCCAGCAGTTCGTTGGGAGCTAATGAAAAACTGTTTTTT,CASSSLGANEKLFF
TRBJ1-1,.,TRBV5-6,TGTGCCAGCAGCTTGGGCGCTGACACTGAAGCTTTCTTT,CASSLGADTEAFF
TRBJ2-3,TRBD2,TRBV15,TGTGCCACCAGCGGGGGAGGGACTAGCGGGGGGGCGACAGATACGCAGTATTTT,CATSGGGTSGGATDTQYF
TRBJ2-7,.,TRBV5-4,TGTGCCAGCAGCTTGGACTTCGGGTGGAGCGCCTACGAGCAGTACTTC,CASSLDFGWSAYEQYF
TRBJ1-4,TRBD1,TRBV7-8,TGTGCCAGCAGCTTAGTTAATCAGGGGGCTGAAAAACTGTTTTTT,CASSLVNQGAEKLFF
TRBJ2-7,.,TRBV28,TGTGCCAGCAGTTTATATTGGACGGCCCGCCGGGGTTCCTACGAGCAGTACTTC,CASSLYWTARRGSYEQYF